Shown below are 21 T cell receptor beta chains from a single sample sequenced in a study of blood T cell repertoires in COVID-19. Data came from immunoSEQ multiplex PCR; TCRdb stores just in-frame clones and leaves some out. The profile shows about 81,000 clones, over 70% of them singletons. The sequenced material came from peripheral blood. The source of these receptors is a woman aged 50 to 65 with acute or convalescent COVID-19.

To note about this clone: The germline gene is not matched at one end of the junction; a read error may be the cause. The rearrangement joins TRBV3-1 (or the pseudogene TRBV3-2) to TRBJ1-1, with a tentative D call TRBD1 (5 bases). The CDR3 runs to 13 residues. Germline V gene data show CDR1 as LGHDT and CDR2 as YNNKEL (reference sequence). CDR3 region: CASSQVSPGGTHF. For the CDR3, the DNA is TGTGCCAGCAGCCAAGTATCCCCCGGCGGGACCCACTTT.

This clone was found a few times. Other DNA sequences from this sample encode an identical CDR3 as well. The rearrangement joins TRBV12-3 or TRBV12-4 to TRBJ1-2; 8 bases match TRBD1. With 1 base clipped from V and 8 bases from J, the junction kept 3 bases outside the gene matches. The CDR3 is 13 amino acids. CDR3 sequence (DNA): TGTGCCAGCAGTTTAGGGACAGGGTCCGGCTACACCTTC. Protein sequence: CASSLGTGSGYTF.

This chain's CDR3 is CASSQESGRVGFF. The CDR3, as DNA: TGTGCCAGCAGCCAAGAGTCCGGCAGGGTCGGGTTCTTT. The chain carries TRBV14 and TRBJ1-1; maybe TRBD1 (5 bases). Deletions cut 0 bases from V and 14 bases from J, with 16 bases between. In germline, CDR1 is SGHDN, CDR2 FVKESK. There are 13 residues in the CDR3.

This clone came up a few times. The CDR3 spells CASSIDYRTPMNTEAFF. The CDR3 bases are TGTGCCAGTAGTATAGATTATCGGACACCTATGAACACTGAAGCTTTCTTT. The V call is TRBV19, the J call TRBJ1-1, with D tentatively TRBD1 (5 bases). The germline gives CDR1 LNHDA, CDR2 SQIVND (reference sequence). CDR3 length equals 17 residues. The V and J ends lost 0 bases and 0 bases respectively, with 14 bases between them.

The chain uses TRBV29-1 and TRBJ1-5, with 8 bases fitting TRBD1. The germline V gene has CDR1 SQVTM and CDR2 ANQGSEA. Trimming took 6 bases from V and 5 from J; bases not matched to a gene: 6. CDR3 length: 13 residues. The CDR3 region has the DNA TGCAGCGTATCACAGGGGGTTGATCAGCCCCAGCATTTT. Translating it yields CSVSQGVDQPQHF.

This chain joins TRBV28 and TRBJ2-3; TRBD1 agrees at 7 bases. Germline-derived CDR1 and CDR2 are MDHEN and SYDVKM. V trimming: 4 bases; J trimming: 2 bases; junction bases outside the gene matches: 6. The CDR3 covers 15 residues. The CDR3 region is CASSSKQGYTDTQYF. The CDR3 bases are TGTGCCAGCAGTTCAAAACAGGGGTACACAGATACGCAGTATTTT.

The chain uses TRBV5-1 and TRBJ2-5; 10 positions match TRBD2. The germline V gene encodes CDR1 SGHRS and CDR2 YFSETQ. The CDR3 totals 16 residues. Trimming removed 1 base from V and 5 bases from J; junction bases left unmatched: 8. The CDR3 DNA follows: TGCGCCAGCAGCTTGTCCGGGACTAGCGTGTGGGAGACCCAGTACTTC. This translates into CASSLSGTSVWETQYF. The entire variable domain, with the rest obtained from reference TRBV5-1 and TRBJ2-5, is as follows: KAGVTQTPRYLIKTRGQQVTLSCSPISGHRSVSWYQQTPGQGLQFLFEYFSETQRNKGNFPGRFSGRQFSNSRSEMNVSTLELGDSALYLCASSLSGTSVWETQYFGPGTRLLVL.

This chain joins TRBV24-1 and TRBJ2-3; 8 bases match TRBD1. This CDR3 has 16 amino acids. Germline V lookup: CDR1 KGHDR, CDR2 SFDVKD. Trimming took 5 bases from V and 2 from J; bases not matched to a gene: 8. CDR3 coding DNA: TGTGCCACCAGTGGATGGCAGGGGGCCCTCACAGATACGCAGTATTTT. Translated: CATSGWQGALTDTQYF.

J is TRBJ2-4 and V is TRBV19; possible D gene TRBD1, 6 bases. The CDR3 covers 13 residues. V dropped 7 bases and J dropped 6 bases, with 13 bases sitting between them. In germline, CDR1 is LNHDA, CDR2 SQIVND (reference sequence). CDR3 region: CASNEGVGNIQYF. In nucleotides, the CDR3 is TGTGCCAGTAATGAGGGGGTAGGAAACATTCAGTACTTC. Based on the CDR3 plus reference TRBV19 and TRBJ2-4, the full variable domain is DGGITQSPKYLFRKEGQNVTLSCEQNLNHDAMYWYRQDPGQGLRLIYYSQIVNDFQKGDIAEGYSVSREKKESFPLTVTSAQKNPTAFYLCASNEGVGNIQYFGAGTRLSVL.

This rearrangement joins TRBV10-3 to TRBJ2-1; 13 bases fit TRBD2. The CDR3 contains 15 residues. Germline CDR1 is ENHRY and CDR2 is SYGVKD. The J segment lost 4 bases and the V segment lost 5 bases, leaving 2 bases of the junction unmatched. DNA of the CDR3: TGTGCCATCAGTACTAGCGGGGGGGAGTACAATGAGCAGTTCTTC. Translating it yields CAISTSGGEYNEQFF.

The genes are TRBV6-5 and TRBJ1-5; tentative D call: TRBD1 (5 bases). The CDR3 length is 13 residues. V shed 6 bases and J shed 6 bases, with 12 bases lying between them. Germline V gene data show CDR1 as MNHEY and CDR2 as SVGAGI. This chain's CDR3 is CASSQGGVQPQHF. CDR3 coding DNA: TGTGCCAGCAGCCAAGGAGGGGTTCAGCCCCAGCATTTT.

The CDR3 DNA is TGTGCCAGCAGCATTGACAGGGGATCTGAAGCTTTCTTT. It is translated as CASSIDRGSEAFF. The gene calls are TRBV7-2 and TRBJ1-1; 8 bases align to TRBD1. Germline V gene sequence: CDR1 SGHTA, CDR2 FQGNSA. The CDR3 has 13 amino acids. The trim removed 5 bases at V and 6 bases at J, leaving 5 bases unmatched.

This chain connects TRBV13 to TRBJ1-1, with D possibly being TRBD1 (6 bases). Germline V CDR1 and CDR2: PRHDT, FYEKMQ (reference sequence). The germline V and J ends were trimmed by 5 bases and 0 bases, with 13 bases remaining between them. This CDR3 comprises 15 residues. CDR3 DNA sequence: TGTGCCAGCAGCCTCATTGGGGGCATGAACACTGAAGCTTTCTTT. It specifies CASSLIGGMNTEAFF.

The genes are TRBV7-9 and TRBJ1-2, with 8 bases lining up with TRBD1. V was pared by 1 base and J by 5 bases, with 6 bases of the junction left unmatched. Germline V lookup: CDR1 SEHNR, CDR2 FQNEAQ (reference sequence). CDR3 length: 15 amino acids. DNA of the CDR3: TGTGCCAGCAGCTTAGGCGGACAGGGCTTATATGGCTACACCTTC. As protein: CASSLGGQGLYGYTF.

A few counts support this clone. This chain connects TRBV18 to TRBJ2-7; 8 bases map to TRBD2. This CDR3 is 14 amino acids long. Germline V gene lookup returns CDR1 KGHSH and CDR2 LQKENI. The junction had 6 bases not matched to a gene; V was cut back by 3 bases and J by 5 bases. The CDR3 region has the DNA TGTGCCAGCTCACCCTCCCGGGAGGGCAACGAGCAGTACTTC. Protein sequence: CASSPSREGNEQYF. The full variable domain, with the rest looked up from reference TRBV18 and TRBJ2-7, is NAGVMQNPRHLVRRRGQEARLRCSPMKGHSHVYWYRQLPEEGLKFMVYLQKENIIDESGMPKERFSAEFPKEGPSILRIQQVVRGDSAAYFCASSPSREGNEQYFGPGTRLTVT.

This clone was counted a few times. The J gene is TRBJ2-5, the V gene TRBV9; D might be TRBD2 (5 bases). This CDR3 is 14 amino acids long. V was trimmed by 0 bases and J by 4 bases, leaving 10 bases between them. Germline assignment: CDR1 SGDLS and CDR2 YYNGEE. The CDR3 sequence: CASSVGSGGETQYF. The CDR3 nucleotides are TGTGCCAGCAGCGTAGGAAGCGGAGGAGAGACCCAGTACTTC.

The chain recombines TRBV27 with TRBJ1-6, with a weak D call TRBD1 (6 bases). The germline V and J ends were trimmed by 2 bases and 5 bases, with 10 bases remaining between them. This CDR3 comprises 15 residues. The germline V gene encodes CDR1 MNHEY and CDR2 SMNVEV (reference sequence). The CDR3 DNA reads TGTGCCAGCAGTTTAGGGGGCAGAGATAATTCACCCCTCCACTTT. Its translation: CASSLGGRDNSPLHF.

The genes are TRBV9 and TRBJ2-2, with a tentative D call TRBD2 (5 bases). Germline CDR1 reads SGDLS; CDR2 reads YYNGEE. The CDR3 consists of 15 residues. V lost 3 bases to trimming and J lost 0 bases, with 9 bases between them. The DNA for the CDR3 is TGTGCCAGCAGCGAGACCGGGGCGAACACCGGGGAGCTGTTTTTT. This codes for CASSETGANTGELFF.

The table lists this clone with a count of one. The chain links TRBV5-4 to TRBJ2-6; 8 positions agree with TRBD1. The V segment lost 1 base and the J segment 7 bases; nucleotides outside the gene matches: 10. There are 17 residues in the CDR3. Germline assignment: CDR1 SGHNT and CDR2 YYREEE (reference sequence). Here the CDR3 reads CASSLPLGQGEANVLTF. The CDR3 nucleotides are TGTGCCAGCAGCTTGCCCCTAGGACAGGGAGAAGCCAACGTCCTGACTTTC.

This clone has just one count. The rearrangement links TRBV19 to TRBJ1-5; 12 bases line up with TRBD1. The germline CDR1 and CDR2 sequences are LNHDA and SQIVND (reference sequence). The CDR3 totals 17 residues. V lost 5 bases to trimming and J lost 6 bases; unmatched junction nucleotides: 11. The CDR3 loop is CASSVGQGATRFQPQHF. The CDR3 bases are TGTGCCAGTAGTGTGGGACAGGGGGCGACGAGGTTTCAGCCCCAGCATTTT.

The chain couples TRBV15 to TRBJ2-3; TRBD2 matches at 12 bases. Germline V gene lookup returns CDR1 LNHNV and CDR2 YYDKDF (reference sequence). The CDR3 is made up of 18 amino acids. The J segment lost 2 bases and the V segment lost 1 base, leaving 7 bases of the junction unmatched. The CDR3 is CATSRGGTSGRLTDTQYF. The CDR3 DNA sequence: TGTGCCACCAGCAGAGGGGGGACTAGCGGGCGACTCACAGATACGCAGTATTTT.